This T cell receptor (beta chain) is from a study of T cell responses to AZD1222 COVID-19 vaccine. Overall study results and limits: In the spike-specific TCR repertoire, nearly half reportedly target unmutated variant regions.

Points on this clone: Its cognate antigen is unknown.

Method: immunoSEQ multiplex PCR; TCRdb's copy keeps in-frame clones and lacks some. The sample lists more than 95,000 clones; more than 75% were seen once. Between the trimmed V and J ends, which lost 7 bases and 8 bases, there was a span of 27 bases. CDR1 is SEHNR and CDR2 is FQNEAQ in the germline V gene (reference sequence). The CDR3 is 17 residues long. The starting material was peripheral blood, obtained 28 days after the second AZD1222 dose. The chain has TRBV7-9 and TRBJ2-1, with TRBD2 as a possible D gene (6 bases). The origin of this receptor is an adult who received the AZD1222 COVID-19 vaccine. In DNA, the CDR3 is TGTGCCAGCACCATTCGGGTCTTTGGACGGGGGATGTATGAGCAGTTCTTC. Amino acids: CASTIRVFGRGMYEQFF.